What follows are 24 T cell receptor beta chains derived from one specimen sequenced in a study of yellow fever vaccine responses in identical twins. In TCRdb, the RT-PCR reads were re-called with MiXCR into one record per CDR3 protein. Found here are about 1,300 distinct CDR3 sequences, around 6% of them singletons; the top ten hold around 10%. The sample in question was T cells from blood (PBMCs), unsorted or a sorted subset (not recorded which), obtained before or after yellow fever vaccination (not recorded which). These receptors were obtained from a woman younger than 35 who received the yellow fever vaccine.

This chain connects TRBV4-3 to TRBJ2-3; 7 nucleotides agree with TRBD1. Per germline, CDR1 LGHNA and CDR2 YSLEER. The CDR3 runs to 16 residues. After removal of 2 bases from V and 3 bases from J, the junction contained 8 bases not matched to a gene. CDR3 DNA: TGCGCCAGCAGCCAATCGACAGGGTTGTCTACAGATACGCAGTATTTT. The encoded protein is CASSQSTGLSTDTQYF.

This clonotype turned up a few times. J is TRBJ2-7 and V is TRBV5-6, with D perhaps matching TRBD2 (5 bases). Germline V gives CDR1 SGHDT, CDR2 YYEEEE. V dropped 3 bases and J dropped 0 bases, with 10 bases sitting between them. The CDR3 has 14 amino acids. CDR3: CASSSAGNSYEQYF. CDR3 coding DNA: TGTGCCAGCAGCTCGGCCGGGAACTCCTACGAGCAGTACTTC.

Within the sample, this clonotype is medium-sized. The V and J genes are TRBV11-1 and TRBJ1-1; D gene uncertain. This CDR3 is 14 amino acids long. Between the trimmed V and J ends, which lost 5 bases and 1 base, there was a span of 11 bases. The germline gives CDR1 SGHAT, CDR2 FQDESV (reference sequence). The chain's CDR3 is CASSPVYENTEAFF. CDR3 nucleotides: TGTGCCAGCAGCCCTGTTTATGAGAACACTGAAGCTTTCTTT.

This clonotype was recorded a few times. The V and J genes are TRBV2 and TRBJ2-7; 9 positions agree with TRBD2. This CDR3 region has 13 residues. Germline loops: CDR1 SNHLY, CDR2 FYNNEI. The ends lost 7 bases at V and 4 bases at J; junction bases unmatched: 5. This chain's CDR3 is CASNMGLAYEQYF. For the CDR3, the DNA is TGTGCCAGCAACATGGGACTAGCTTACGAGCAGTACTTC.

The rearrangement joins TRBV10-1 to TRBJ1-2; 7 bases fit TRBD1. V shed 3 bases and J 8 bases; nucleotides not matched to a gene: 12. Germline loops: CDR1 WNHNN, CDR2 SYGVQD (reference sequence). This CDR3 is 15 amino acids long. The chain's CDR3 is CASSDSMTGPRGYTF. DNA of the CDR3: TGCGCCAGCAGTGACTCGATGACAGGGCCACGAGGCTACACCTTC.

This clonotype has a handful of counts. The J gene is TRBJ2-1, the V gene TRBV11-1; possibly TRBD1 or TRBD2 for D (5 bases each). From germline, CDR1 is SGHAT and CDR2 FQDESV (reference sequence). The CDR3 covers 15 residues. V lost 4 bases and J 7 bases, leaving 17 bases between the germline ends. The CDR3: CASSSPLGVFNEQFF. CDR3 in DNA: TGTGCCAGCAGCTCCCCGCTGGGGGTATTTAATGAGCAGTTCTTC.

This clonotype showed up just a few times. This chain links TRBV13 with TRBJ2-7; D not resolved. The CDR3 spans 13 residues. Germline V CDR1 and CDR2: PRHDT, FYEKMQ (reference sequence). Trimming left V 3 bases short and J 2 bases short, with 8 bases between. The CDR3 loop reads CASSFRAAYEQYF. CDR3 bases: TGTGCCAGCAGCTTTAGGGCGGCCTACGAGCAGTACTTC.

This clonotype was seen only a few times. Written as DNA, the CDR3 is TGTGCCACCAGCCGAGGGGAGGGTTCGGGGGAGCTGTTTTTT. This codes for CATSRGEGSGELFF. This rearrangement joins TRBV15 to TRBJ2-2; 7 bases line up with TRBD2. CDR1 and CDR2 from the germline V gene are LNHNV and YYDKDF (reference sequence). This CDR3 has 14 residues. After removal of 5 bases from V and 8 bases from J, the junction contained 8 bases not matched to a gene.

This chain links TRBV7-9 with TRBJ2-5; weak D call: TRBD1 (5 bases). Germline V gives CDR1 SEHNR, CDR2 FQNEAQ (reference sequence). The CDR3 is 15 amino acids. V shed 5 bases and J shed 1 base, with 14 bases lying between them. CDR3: CASSSRATLQETQYF. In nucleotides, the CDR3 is TGTGCCAGCAGCAGCAGGGCGACCCTCCAAGAGACCCAGTACTTC.

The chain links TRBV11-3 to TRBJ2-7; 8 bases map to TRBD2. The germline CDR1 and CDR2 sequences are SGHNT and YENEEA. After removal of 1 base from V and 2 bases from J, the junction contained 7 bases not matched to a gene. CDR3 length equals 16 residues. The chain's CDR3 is CASSLVPGLEPYEQYF. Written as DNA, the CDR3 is TGTGCCAGCAGCTTAGTTCCGGGACTAGAACCCTACGAGCAGTACTTC.

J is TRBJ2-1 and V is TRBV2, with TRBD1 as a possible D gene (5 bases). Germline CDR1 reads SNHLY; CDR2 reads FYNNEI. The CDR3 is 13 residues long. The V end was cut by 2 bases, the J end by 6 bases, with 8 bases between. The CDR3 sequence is CASSEFRANEQFF. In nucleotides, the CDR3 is TGTGCCAGCAGTGAATTCAGGGCCAATGAGCAGTTCTTC.

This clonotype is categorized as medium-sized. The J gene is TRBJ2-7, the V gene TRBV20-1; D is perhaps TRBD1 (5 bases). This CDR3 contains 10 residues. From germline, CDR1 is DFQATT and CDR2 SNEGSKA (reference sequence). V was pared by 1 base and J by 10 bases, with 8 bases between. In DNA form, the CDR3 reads TGCAGTGCTAGAGGGCAGGGCCAGTACTTC. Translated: CSARGQGQYF.

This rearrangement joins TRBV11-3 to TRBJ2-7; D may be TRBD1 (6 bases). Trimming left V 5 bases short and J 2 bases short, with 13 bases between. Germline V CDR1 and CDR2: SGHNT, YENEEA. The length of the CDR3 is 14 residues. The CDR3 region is CASSPYREPYEQYF. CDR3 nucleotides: TGTGCCAGCAGCCCGTACAGGGAACCCTACGAGCAGTACTTC.

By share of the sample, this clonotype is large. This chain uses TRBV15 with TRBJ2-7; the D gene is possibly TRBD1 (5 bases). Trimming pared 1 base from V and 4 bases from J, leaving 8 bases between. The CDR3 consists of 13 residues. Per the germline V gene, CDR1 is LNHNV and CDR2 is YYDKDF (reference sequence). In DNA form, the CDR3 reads TGTGCCACCAGCAGAGCAACAGGTTACGAGCAGTACTTC. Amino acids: CATSRATGYEQYF.

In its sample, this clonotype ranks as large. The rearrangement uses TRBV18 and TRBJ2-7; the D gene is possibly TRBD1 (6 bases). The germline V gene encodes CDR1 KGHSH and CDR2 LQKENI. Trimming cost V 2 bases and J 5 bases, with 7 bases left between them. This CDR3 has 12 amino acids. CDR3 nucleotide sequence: TGTGCCAGCTCACCAAACAGGGACGAGCAGTACTTC. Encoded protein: CASSPNRDEQYF.

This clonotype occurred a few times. The CDR3 DNA follows: TGTGCCAGCAGTGACCCCGAGACAGGGGAGGAGGTCACAGATACGCAGTATTTT. It translates to CASSDPETGEEVTDTQYF. V is TRBV2 and J is TRBJ2-3; TRBD1 aligns across 8 bases. Germline CDR1 reads SNHLY; CDR2 reads FYNNEI. The CDR3 extends over 18 amino acids. V trimming: 3 bases; J trimming: 2 bases; junction bases outside the gene matches: 13.

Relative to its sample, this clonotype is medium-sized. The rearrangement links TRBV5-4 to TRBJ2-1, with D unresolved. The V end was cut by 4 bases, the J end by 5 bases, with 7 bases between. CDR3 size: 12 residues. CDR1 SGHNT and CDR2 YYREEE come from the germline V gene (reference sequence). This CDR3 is CASSRTDNEQFF. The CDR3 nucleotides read TGTGCCAGCAGCAGGACGGACAATGAGCAGTTCTTC.

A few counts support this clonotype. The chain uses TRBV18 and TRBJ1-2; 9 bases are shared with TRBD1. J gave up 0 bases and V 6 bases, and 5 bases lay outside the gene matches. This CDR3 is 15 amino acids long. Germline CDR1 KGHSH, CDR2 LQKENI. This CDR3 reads CASSQTGGPNYGYTF. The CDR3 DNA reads TGTGCCAGCTCCCAGACAGGGGGTCCTAACTATGGCTACACCTTC.

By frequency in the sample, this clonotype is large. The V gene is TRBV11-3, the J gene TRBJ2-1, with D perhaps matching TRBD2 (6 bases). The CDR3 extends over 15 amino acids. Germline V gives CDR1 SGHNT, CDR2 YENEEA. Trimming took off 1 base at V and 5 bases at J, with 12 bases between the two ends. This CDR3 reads CASSLGPRENNEQFF. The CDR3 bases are TGTGCCAGCAGCTTAGGCCCCCGGGAGAACAATGAGCAGTTCTTC.

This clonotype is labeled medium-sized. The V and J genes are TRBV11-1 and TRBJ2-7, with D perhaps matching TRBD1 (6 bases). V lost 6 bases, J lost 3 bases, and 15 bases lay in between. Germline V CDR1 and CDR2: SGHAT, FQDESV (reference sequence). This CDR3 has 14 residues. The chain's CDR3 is CASRPRTEYYEQYF. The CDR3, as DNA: TGTGCCAGCAGGCCGCGGACAGAATACTACGAGCAGTACTTC.

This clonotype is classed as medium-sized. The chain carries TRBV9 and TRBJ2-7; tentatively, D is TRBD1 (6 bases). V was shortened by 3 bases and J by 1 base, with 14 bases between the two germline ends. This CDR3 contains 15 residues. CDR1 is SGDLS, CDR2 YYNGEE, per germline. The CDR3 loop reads CASSAATGFSYEQYF. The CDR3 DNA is TGTGCCAGCAGCGCAGCCACAGGGTTTTCCTACGAGCAGTACTTC.

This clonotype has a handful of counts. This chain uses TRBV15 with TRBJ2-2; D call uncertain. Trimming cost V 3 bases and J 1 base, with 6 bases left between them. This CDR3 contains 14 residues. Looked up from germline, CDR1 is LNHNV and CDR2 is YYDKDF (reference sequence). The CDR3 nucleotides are TGTGCCACCAGCAGGTGGGGGAACACCGGGGAGCTGTTTTTT. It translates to CATSRWGNTGELFF.

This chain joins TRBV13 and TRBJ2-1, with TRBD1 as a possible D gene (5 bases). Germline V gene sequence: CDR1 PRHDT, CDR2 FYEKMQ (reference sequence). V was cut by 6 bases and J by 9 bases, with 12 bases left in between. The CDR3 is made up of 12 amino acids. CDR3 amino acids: CASSSRVVEQFF. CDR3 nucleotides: TGTGCCAGCAGTAGCAGGGTGGTTGAGCAGTTCTTC.

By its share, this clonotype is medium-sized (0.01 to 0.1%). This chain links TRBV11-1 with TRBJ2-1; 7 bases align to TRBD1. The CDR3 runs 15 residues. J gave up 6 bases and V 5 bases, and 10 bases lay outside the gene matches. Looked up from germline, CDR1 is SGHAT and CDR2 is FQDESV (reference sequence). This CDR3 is CASSQGPQGVNEQFF. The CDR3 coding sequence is TGTGCCAGCAGCCAGGGACCCCAGGGGGTCAATGAGCAGTTCTTC.